These 2 T cell receptor beta chains were all obtained from the same sample, sequenced in a study of monozygotic twins with cystic fibrosis. Here immunoSEQ multiplex PCR was the method, and the copy in TCRdb shows in-frame clones only, minus some. The table includes 30,000 or so clones, just over 65% detected once. Sequenced input: blood. The origin of the receptors is a girl aged 5-17 years with cystic fibrosis.

This clone was counted between two and nine times. The gene calls are TRBV28 and TRBJ2-5, with a tentative D call TRBD1 (5 bases). Germline assignment: CDR1 MDHEN and CDR2 SYDVKM. Trimming shortened V by 4 bases and J by 5 bases, and 14 bases separated the two germline ends. The CDR3 is 14 amino acids. The CDR3: CASSSEQGFETQYF. Written as DNA, the CDR3 is TGTGCCAGCAGTTCTGAGCAGGGTTTTGAGACCCAGTACTTC.

CDR3 region: CASSPGGVNTGELFF. In DNA form, the CDR3 reads TGTGCCAGCAGCCCCGGGGGAGTAAACACCGGGGAGCTGTTTTTT. The rearrangement uses TRBV6-5 and TRBJ2-2, with a possible D match to TRBD2 (6 bases). Germline V CDR1 and CDR2: MNHEY, SVGAGI. This CDR3 comprises 15 residues. V was trimmed by 6 bases and J by 2 bases, leaving 13 bases between them.